This T cell receptor (beta chain) was profiled in a study of blood T cell repertoires in COVID-19. The germline V and J ends were trimmed by 3 bases and 2 bases, with 7 bases remaining between them. The length of the CDR3 is 13 residues. Germline CDR1 and CDR2: MNHEY and SMNVEV (reference sequence). Sequencing used immunoSEQ multiplex PCR; TCRdb keeps in-frame clones, though not all of them. The sample consists of 150,000 to 200,000 clones, 88% of them appearing once. Enrollees, about 18 to 89 years old, lived in approximately 25 US areas. Cohort 3 recovery required two negative PCRs, clearance, or symptom resolution.

This sequence was found in a woman aged 50 to 60 who had recovered from COVID-19. The chain couples TRBV27 to TRBJ1-1; D is undetermined. The sample taken for sequencing was PBMCs or T cells enriched from blood (not recorded which). The CDR3: CASSFRRNTEAFF. The CDR3 DNA follows: TGTGCCAGCAGTTTTCGGAGAAACACTGAAGCTTTCTTT.